Below are 24 T cell receptor beta chains sequenced from a single sample in a study of CD8+CD57+ T cells in acquired aplastic anemia. Template material for TCR beta VDJ and CDR3 profiling consisted of genomic DNA. TCRdb reprocessed the reads with MiXCR, giving one entry per CDR3 protein. This table has 200,000 to 250,000 distinct CDR3 sequences, roughly 35% appearing once. Source material: sorted CD4+, CD8+, or CD8+CD57+ T cells (not recorded which) from PBMCs. These receptors came from a human donor in good health, serving as a control.

The rearrangement joins TRBV7-2 to TRBJ2-7; D is uncertain. Germline lookup yields CDR1 SGHTA and CDR2 FQGNSA. Trimming took 1 base from V and 2 from J, leaving 6 bases between them. The CDR3 totals 13 residues. In nucleotides, the CDR3 is TGTGCCAGCAGCTTAGGGGCACCCTACGAGCAGTACTTC. It yields the protein CASSLGAPYEQYF. Full variable domain (outside the CDR3, taken from reference TRBV7-2 and TRBJ2-7): GAGVSQSPSNKVTEKGKDVELRCDPISGHTALYWYRQSLGQGLEFLIYFQGNSAPDKSGLPSDRFSAERTGGSVSTLTIQRTQQEDSAVYLCASSLGAPYEQYFGPGTRLTVT.

This sequence joins TRBV5-4 and TRBJ2-7; 8 bases agree with TRBD2. The ends lost 0 bases at V and 1 base at J; junction bases unmatched: 6. The CDR3 loop spans 16 amino acids. Germline CDR1 reads SGHNT; CDR2 reads YYREEE (reference sequence). The CDR3 nucleotides read TGTGCCAGCAGCTTGGGTCCAGCGGGGGTATCCTACGAGCAGTACTTC. Translating gives CASSLGPAGVSYEQYF.

This clonotype was found many times. The chain couples TRBV2 to TRBJ1-1; TRBD1 matches at 7 bases. V lost 6 bases and J lost 6; bases outside the gene matches: 19. The CDR3 is 17 amino acids. Germline loops: CDR1 SNHLY, CDR2 FYNNEI. CDR3 DNA: TGTGCCAGCAGAGGTTCACAGGGGTGGCTGCTTTGGTCTGAAGCTTTCTTT. This sequence encodes CASRGSQGWLLWSEAFF.

This clonotype was seen more than once but under ten times. No conserved phenylalanine or tryptophan ends this CDR3, so it is likely a read error. The chain uses TRBV6-1 and TRBJ1-2; no definite D call. This CDR3 contains 15 residues. V dropped 2 bases and J dropped 2 bases, with 12 bases sitting between them. Germline V CDR1 and CDR2: MNHNS, SASEGT. The chain's CDR3 is CASSEWSLGNYGYTL. The CDR3 nucleotides read TGTGCCAGCAGTGAATGGAGCCTGGGGAACTATGGCTACACCCTC.

This clonotype was observed at least ten times. V and J are TRBV19 and TRBJ2-7; D possibly corresponds to TRBD1 (6 bases). CDR3 length equals 14 residues. The germline V gene has CDR1 LNHDA and CDR2 SQIVND (reference sequence). Trimming removed 0 bases at V and 2 bases at J, with 8 bases between. CDR3 amino acids: CASSIDGTTYEQYF. The CDR3 region has the DNA TGTGCCAGTAGTATAGACGGGACAACCTACGAGCAGTACTTC. The complete variable domain, with remaining parts taken from reference TRBV19 and TRBJ2-7, reads DGGITQSPKYLFRKEGQNVTLSCEQNLNHDAMYWYRQDPGQGLRLIYYSQIVNDFQKGDIAEGYSVSREKKESFPLTVTSAQKNPTAFYLCASSIDGTTYEQYFGPGTRLTVT.

This clonotype was recorded at least ten times. The rearrangement links TRBV7-2 to TRBJ1-4, with no clear D. Trimming took 5 bases from V and 3 from J, leaving 13 bases between them. The V gene's germline CDR1 is SGHTA and CDR2 FQGNSA. The CDR3 totals 15 residues. The CDR3 loop is CASSENGAANEKLFF. Written as DNA, the CDR3 is TGTGCCAGCAGCGAAAACGGTGCAGCTAATGAAAAACTGTTTTTT.

The CDR3 reads CASSTNGVAKNIQYF. The CDR3 region has the DNA TGTGCCAGCAGTACTAACGGGGTAGCCAAAAACATTCAGTACTTC. V and J are TRBV6-1 and TRBJ2-4; tentatively, D is TRBD2 (5 bases). V was cut by 5 bases and J by 0 bases, with 11 bases left in between. Germline CDR1 and CDR2: MNHNS and SASEGT. This CDR3 comprises 15 residues.

About this clonotype: A much larger clonotype is one base distant, so this may be a read error. The rearrangement links TRBV5-1 to TRBJ1-6; 9 bases map to TRBD1. The CDR3 spans 16 residues. Germline loops: CDR1 SGHRS, CDR2 YFSETQ. The CDR3 nucleotides are TGCACCAGCAGCCCGGGGGCAGGGACAGGGCGATCACCCCTCCACTTT. Encoded protein: CTSSPGAGTGRSPLHF.

As for this clonotype: This could be a read error, since a much larger clone is one nucleotide away. This chain uses TRBV11-1 with TRBJ2-1, with D possibly called TRBD1 or TRBD2 (6 bases each). The germline V and J ends were trimmed by 3 bases and 7 bases, with 16 bases remaining between them. Looked up from germline, CDR1 is SGHAT and CDR2 is FQDESV (reference sequence). There are 15 residues in the CDR3. CDR3 DNA sequence: TGTGCCAGCAGCTTGGGACTGGCCAGGGGTAATGAGCAGTTCTTC. Amino acids: CASSLGLARGNEQFF.

The rearrangement links TRBV11-1 to TRBJ1-6, with 11 bases that match TRBD1. V was clipped by 0 bases and J by 9 bases; unmatched bases: 7. The CDR3 runs 17 residues. CDR1 and CDR2 from the germline V gene are SGHAT and FQDESV (reference sequence). CDR3 residues: CASSLAGTGGNGSPLHF. The CDR3 DNA sequence: TGTGCCAGCAGCTTAGCCGGGACAGGGGGGAATGGTTCACCCCTCCACTTT.

This sequence joins TRBV11-2 and TRBJ2-5, with D possibly matching TRBD1 (5 bases). CDR3 length equals 16 residues. V was shortened by 1 base and J by 9 bases, with 21 bases between the two germline ends. In germline, CDR1 is SGHAT, CDR2 FQNNGV. The CDR3 sequence is CASSLGILDINGPQYF. Written as DNA, the CDR3 is TGTGCCAGCAGCTTAGGGATACTGGACATTAACGGGCCCCAGTACTTC.

This clonotype was observed at least ten times. This chain joins TRBV7-9 and TRBJ2-7; D could derive from TRBD1 or TRBD2 (5 bases each). The V gene's germline CDR1 is SEHNR and CDR2 FQNEAQ (reference sequence). V lost 5 bases to trimming and J lost 2 bases, with 13 bases between them. The CDR3 is 14 residues long. CDR3 loop: CASSRDWGPYEQYF. CDR3 nucleotides: TGTGCCAGCAGCCGAGACTGGGGACCCTACGAGCAGTACTTC.

Points on this clonotype: This CDR3 fails to terminate in the conserved phenylalanine or tryptophan, so it likely reflects a read error. This chain uses TRBV4-1 with TRBJ2-1; 14 bases map to TRBD2. The germline V gene has CDR1 MGHRA and CDR2 YSYEKL. This CDR3 has 15 residues. After removal of 5 bases from V and 11 bases from J, the junction contained 8 bases not matched to a gene. For the CDR3, the DNA is TGCGCCAGCAGCTCTACGGGACTAGCGGGAGAGAAGCAGTTCCTC. Its translation: CASSSTGLAGEKQFL.

This clonotype was observed a handful of times. The chain has TRBV4-1 and TRBJ1-5; D gene uncertain. CDR1 is MGHRA and CDR2 is YSYEKL in the germline V gene. Trimming left V 1 base short and J 6 bases short, with 25 bases between. CDR3 length equals 19 residues. CDR3 amino acids: CASSQARIAGLFGSQPQHF. CDR3 nucleotide sequence: TGCGCCAGCAGCCAAGCACGCATTGCGGGCTTATTCGGGAGTCAGCCCCAGCATTTT.

On this clonotype: A much larger clone lies one base from this, so it may be a read error. The genes are TRBV4-1 and TRBJ1-6, with D hard to call. The CDR3 has 15 residues. Germline V gene sequence: CDR1 MGHRA, CDR2 YSYEKL. CDR3 coding DNA: TGCGCCAGCAGCCAACCATCGGGTTCAGGATCACCCCCCCACTTT. Amino acids: CASSQPSGSGSPPHF.

This clonotype appeared many times. The chain joins TRBV5-4 to TRBJ1-2; D may be TRBD1 (5 bases). The CDR3 extends over 14 amino acids. V lost 4 bases and J lost 0, with 10 bases in between. Germline V gene sequence: CDR1 SGHNT, CDR2 YYREEE (reference sequence). The CDR3 reads CASSPRGANYGYTF. CDR3 bases: TGTGCCAGCAGCCCCCGGGGCGCTAACTATGGCTACACCTTC. The full variable domain, with the rest looked up from reference TRBV5-4 and TRBJ1-2, is ETGVTQSPTHLIKTRGQQVTLRCSSQSGHNTVSWYQQALGQGPQFIFQYYREEENGRGNFPPRFSGLQFPNYSSELNVNALELDDSALYLCASSPRGANYGYTFGSGTRLTVV.

This clonotype was picked up a small number of times. V and J are TRBV18 and TRBJ1-3, with a possible D match to TRBD1 (6 bases). The CDR3 is 14 residues long. V was shortened by 3 bases and J by 2 bases, with 8 bases between the two germline ends. Germline lookup yields CDR1 KGHSH and CDR2 LQKENI. CDR3 nucleotide sequence: TGTGCCAGCTCACCCAACAGGGCTGGAAACACCATATATTTT. It is translated as CASSPNRAGNTIYF. The complete variable domain, with remaining parts taken from reference TRBV18 and TRBJ1-3, reads NAGVMQNPRHLVRRRGQEARLRCSPMKGHSHVYWYRQLPEEGLKFMVYLQKENIIDESGMPKERFSAEFPKEGPSILRIQQVVRGDSAAYFCASSPNRAGNTIYFGEGSWLTVV.

The chain has TRBV10-3 and TRBJ2-7; 11 bases fit TRBD2. The junction had 3 bases not matched to a gene; V was cut back by 4 bases and J by 4 bases. Germline V gives CDR1 ENHRY, CDR2 SYGVKD. This CDR3 spans 14 amino acids. The CDR3 reads CAISVLAGAYEQYF. DNA of the CDR3: TGTGCCATCAGTGTACTAGCGGGAGCTTACGAGCAGTACTTC.

This clonotype was recorded many times. The chain has TRBV5-8 and TRBJ1-2; D gene uncertain. V was trimmed by 2 bases and J by 8 bases, leaving 4 bases between them. This CDR3 spans 10 amino acids. From germline, CDR1 is SGHTS and CDR2 YDEGEE. The CDR3 loop reads CASSLQGYTF. The CDR3 DNA reads TGTGCCAGCAGCTTACAGGGCTACACCTTC.

This clonotype was seen many times. The rearrangement joins TRBV19 to TRBJ2-3, with 8 bases identical to TRBD1. From germline, CDR1 is LNHDA and CDR2 SQIVND (reference sequence). There are 15 residues in the CDR3. V shed 2 bases, J shed 2 bases, and the junction held 3 bases outside the gene matches. The CDR3 nucleotides are TGTGCCAGTAGTATACAGGACAGGGTCACAGATACGCAGTATTTT. Its translation: CASSIQDRVTDTQYF.

Comments on this clonotype: A single base separates this from a much larger clone, so it may be a read error. The CDR3 sequence: CASSLQGLNERYF. CDR3 nucleotide sequence: TGCGCCAGCAGCTTACAGGGGCTCAACGAGCGGTACTTC. V gene TRBV5-1 combines with J gene TRBJ2-7; 7 bases align to TRBD1. The CDR3 covers 13 residues. Germline V lookup: CDR1 SGHRS, CDR2 YFSETQ.

This clonotype came up a few times. This may stem from a read error, because a much larger clone lies one nucleotide away. The genes are TRBV2 and TRBJ1-6; D call uncertain. The V and J ends lost 5 bases and 0 bases respectively, with 11 bases between them. The germline V gene has CDR1 SNHLY and CDR2 FYNNEI. This CDR3 has 16 residues. The DNA for the CDR3 is TGTGCCAGCAGTACGGACGTGAGCTCCTATAATTCACCCCTCCACTTT. Residues: CASSTDVSSYNSPLHF. The variable domain in full, with the rest retrieved from reference TRBV2 and TRBJ1-6, is EPEVTQTPSHQVTQMGQEVILRCVPISNHLYFYWYRQILGQKVEFLVSFYNNEISEKSEIFDDQFSVERPDGSNFTLKIRSTKLEDSAMYFCASSTDVSSYNSPLHFGNGTRLTVT.

The chain is built from TRBV5-5 and TRBJ2-5, with 7 bases matching TRBD2. The CDR3 is 14 amino acids. The V and J ends lost 5 bases and 5 bases, in that order; junction bases with no gene match: 9. From germline, CDR1 is SGHKS and CDR2 YYEKEE (reference sequence). CDR3 sequence reads: CASRKRDPWETQYF. The CDR3 DNA sequence: TGTGCCAGCAGAAAGCGGGATCCATGGGAGACCCAGTACTTC.

As for this clonotype: The CDR3 does not end in the conserved phenylalanine or tryptophan, so this is likely a read error. The chain employs TRBV20-1 and TRBJ2-3, with D tentatively TRBD2 (6 bases). Germline CDR1 is DFQATT and CDR2 is SNEGSKA (reference sequence). CDR3 length: 17 amino acids. V was clipped by 1 base and J by 5 bases, with 22 bases between them. CDR3 amino acids: CSARGPPGTPRGDTQYI. DNA for the CDR3: TGCAGTGCTAGAGGACCCCCCGGGACTCCCCGTGGAGATACGCAGTATATT.